Listed below are T cell receptor beta chains from one sample, sequenced in a study of blood T cell repertoires in COVID-19. Sequencing was performed with immunoSEQ multiplex PCR; in TCRdb, only in-frame clones are kept and a portion is missing. This sample yields about 200,000 clones, of which over 75% are seen a single time; 15% to 20% belongs to the top ten. The sequenced material came from peripheral blood. The receptor set was obtained from a man aged 50 to 60 with COVID-19, enrolled during active disease. CDR3s include the opening cysteine and the closing phenylalanine or tryptophan. D genes are given only for firm matches. Rows may omit the clone size; those that give it use once, few, many or a size class.

cdr3_length: 15
v_call: TRBV12-5
j_call: TRBJ2-7
clone_size: .
d_call: .
cdr3_aa: CASGSPALNFYEQYF
cdr3_nt: TGTGCTAGTGGTTCCCCCGCACTAAACTTCTACGAGCAGTACTTC

cdr3_length: 17
v_call: TRBV7-3
j_call: TRBJ2-5
clone_size: .
d_call: .
cdr3_aa: CASSRSGAGEGQETQYF
cdr3_nt: TGTGCCAGCAGCCGCTCTGGCGCGGGCGAGGGCCAAGAGACCCAGTACTTC

cdr3_length: 14
v_call: TRBV2
j_call: TRBJ2-2
clone_size: .
d_call: TRBD1
cdr3_aa: CASSGTGGTGELFF
cdr3_nt: TGTGCCAGCAGCGGGACAGGGGGGACCGGGGAGCTGTTTTTT

cdr3_length: 15
v_call: TRBV18
j_call: TRBJ2-3
clone_size: once
d_call: TRBD1
cdr3_aa: CASSPRDRGTDTQYF
cdr3_nt: TGTGCCAGCTCACCGAGGGACAGGGGCACAGATACGCAGTATTTT

cdr3_length: 14
v_call: TRBV20-1
j_call: TRBJ2-3
clone_size: .
d_call: .
cdr3_aa: CSASRAGLTDTQYF
cdr3_nt: TGCAGTGCTAGTAGGGCGGGACTCACAGATACGCAGTATTTT

cdr3_length: 13
v_call: TRBV10-1
j_call: TRBJ2-2
clone_size: .
d_call: .
cdr3_aa: CASRAANTGELFF
cdr3_nt: TGCGCCAGCAGGGCCGCTAACACCGGGGAGCTGTTTTTT

cdr3_length: 13
v_call: TRBV2
j_call: TRBJ1-2
clone_size: .
d_call: TRBD1
cdr3_aa: CASSEQGARGYTF
cdr3_nt: TGTGCCAGCAGTGAACAGGGGGCGCGTGGCTACACCTTC

cdr3_length: 19
v_call: TRBV13
j_call: TRBJ2-1
clone_size: once
d_call: TRBD2
cdr3_aa: CASSSTGTSGRPSYNEQFF
cdr3_nt: TGTGCCAGCAGCTCCACCGGGACTAGCGGGAGGCCATCCTACAATGAGCAGTTCTTC

cdr3_length: 12
v_call: TRBV29-1
j_call: TRBJ2-7
clone_size: .
d_call: .
cdr3_aa: CSVAETGYEQYF
cdr3_nt: TGCAGCGTCGCCGAGACAGGTTACGAGCAGTACTTC

cdr3_length: 16
v_call: TRBV5-6
j_call: TRBJ2-3
clone_size: .
d_call: TRBD2
cdr3_aa: CASSFRTSGITDTQYF
cdr3_nt: TGTGCCAGCAGCTTTCGGACTAGCGGGATCACAGATACGCAGTATTTT

cdr3_length: 14
v_call: TRBV4-1
j_call: TRBJ1-3
clone_size: .
d_call: .
cdr3_aa: CASSHRTGEITIYF
cdr3_nt: TGCGCCAGCAGCCACAGGACGGGGGAAATCACCATATATTTT

cdr3_length: 17
v_call: TRBV7-8
j_call: TRBJ2-3
clone_size: .
d_call: TRBD2
cdr3_aa: CASSLGTGGGSTDTQYF
cdr3_nt: TGTGCCAGCAGCTTAGGCACGGGGGGGGGTAGCACAGATACGCAGTATTTT

cdr3_length: 16
v_call: TRBV2
j_call: TRBJ1-6
clone_size: .
d_call: .
cdr3_aa: CASREPTGLYNSPLHF
cdr3_nt: TGTGCCAGCAGAGAACCTACAGGGCTTTATAATTCACCCCTCCACTTT

cdr3_length: 14
v_call: TRBV5-8
j_call: TRBJ2-5
clone_size: .
d_call: TRBD1
cdr3_aa: CASSPRQGQETQYF
cdr3_nt: TGTGCCAGCAGCCCGCGACAGGGCCAAGAGACCCAGTACTTC

cdr3_length: 14
v_call: TRBV14
j_call: TRBJ2-4
clone_size: .
d_call: .
cdr3_aa: CASSQVTGFGIQYF
cdr3_nt: TGTGCCAGCAGCCAAGTAACAGGATTCGGCATTCAGTACTTC